This TCR beta chain was documented in a study of blood T cell repertoires in COVID-19. At the level of the study: PBMCs, B-cell-depleted T cells, or T cells provided the cDNA or gDNA that made up the material.

CDR1 is WSHSY and CDR2 is SAAADI in the germline V gene. The CDR3 totals 15 residues. V was clipped by 3 bases and J by 7 bases; unmatched bases: 11. Original data processing: Using reference gene primer amplification, nucleated cell counts were estimated. Generated by immunoSEQ multiplex PCR, the TCRdb table keeps only in-frame clones and is missing some. V, J and clone size are those of that table, while D and trimming were read from the DNA. The repertoire has 45,000 to 55,000 clones, approximately 78% of them found once; the top ten carry roughly 6.1%. Categorization into cohorts depended on clinical history that participants reported.

Source material: PBMCs or T cells enriched from blood (not recorded which). The source of this sequence is a woman aged 45-65 years with acute COVID-19. The V and J genes are TRBV10-2 and TRBJ1-1; 7 bases line up with TRBD1. CDR3 residues: CASSDYRGNEGEAFF. Here the CDR3 DNA reads TGCGCCAGCAGTGATTACAGGGGAAATGAGGGTGAAGCTTTCTTT.